This T cell receptor (beta chain) was sequenced during a study of OX40 agonist ivuxolimab in advanced cancers. At the level of the study: Patients' therapy was ivuxolimab, an antibody that acts as an agonist of OX40 (CD134).

Note on this clone: What it binds is unknown.

Findings and limits, study-wide: At 0.1 to 3.0 mg/kg and by week 6, clonal expansion occurred in CD4+ and CD8+ blood T cells. Compared with others, partial responders at 0.1-3.0 mg/kg displayed clonal expansion among the lowest. Among the nonresponders, some also had low normalized T-cell clonal expansion.

The germline V gene encodes CDR1 MNHNY and CDR2 SVGAGI (reference sequence). Between the trimmed V and J ends, which lost 8 bases and 7 bases, there was a span of 17 bases. CDR3 size: 14 residues. The method was immunoSEQ multiplex PCR; TCRdb's version includes in-frame clones alone and lacks a portion of them. The data contain about 48,000 clones, roughly nine tenths of them singletons. This sequence was found in an adult with an advanced solid tumor such as melanoma, head and neck, liver or kidney cancer. The rearrangement joins TRBV6-6 to TRBJ1-4, with D possibly TRBD1 on 5 matching bases. This specimen was CD4+ or CD8+ T cells sorted from blood, taken in a trial of the OX40 agonist ivuxolimab. CDR3 nucleotide sequence: TGTGCCAGCCACGAGACAGTCAATTCTGAAAAACTGTTTTTT. Translating it yields CASHETVNSEKLFF.